A few counts support the clone carrying this T cell receptor beta chain. CDR1 and CDR2 from the germline V gene are SNHLY and FYNNEI. The junction had 1 base not matched to a gene; V was cut back by 8 bases and J by 0 bases. The CDR3 has 13 amino acids. This entry belongs to a study of identical twins. TCRdb re-analysed the 5' RACE reads in MiXCR, keeping a single row per CDR3 protein. The sample records 300,000 to 400,000 distinct CDR3 sequences, 10% to 15% being singletons. These data also featured in a second study, about yellow fever vaccine responses in identical twins. That work states: It has been reported that, in twins, the vaccine T cell response seemed partly convergent and partly personalized.

Input material: CD8+ T cells sorted from blood. This chain connects TRBV2 to TRBJ2-3; 8 nucleotides agree with TRBD1. The sequence derives from a woman under 30 in good health. CDR3 protein: CASRTGSTDTQYF. Written as DNA, the CDR3 is TGTGCCAGCCGGACAGGGAGCACAGATACGCAGTATTTT.